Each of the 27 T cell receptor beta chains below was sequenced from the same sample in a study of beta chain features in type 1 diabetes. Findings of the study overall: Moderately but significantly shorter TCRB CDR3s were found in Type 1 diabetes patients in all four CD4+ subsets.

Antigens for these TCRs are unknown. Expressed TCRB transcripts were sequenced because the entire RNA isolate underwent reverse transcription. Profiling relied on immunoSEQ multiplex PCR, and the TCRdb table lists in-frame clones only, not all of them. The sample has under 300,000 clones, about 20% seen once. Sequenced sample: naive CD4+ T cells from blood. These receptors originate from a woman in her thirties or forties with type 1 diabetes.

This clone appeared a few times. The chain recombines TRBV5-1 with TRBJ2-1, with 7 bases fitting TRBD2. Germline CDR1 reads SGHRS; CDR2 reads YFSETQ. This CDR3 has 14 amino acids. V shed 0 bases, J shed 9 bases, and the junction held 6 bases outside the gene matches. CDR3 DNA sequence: TGCGCCAGCAGCTTGGGCGGGGGACGAGGTGAGCAGTTCTTC. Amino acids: CASSLGGGRGEQFF. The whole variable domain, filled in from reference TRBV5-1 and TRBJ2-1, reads KAGVTQTPRYLIKTRGQQVTLSCSPISGHRSVSWYQQTPGQGLQFLFEYFSETQRNKGNFPGRFSGRQFSNSRSEMNVSTLELGDSALYLCASSLGGGRGEQFFGPGTRLTVL.

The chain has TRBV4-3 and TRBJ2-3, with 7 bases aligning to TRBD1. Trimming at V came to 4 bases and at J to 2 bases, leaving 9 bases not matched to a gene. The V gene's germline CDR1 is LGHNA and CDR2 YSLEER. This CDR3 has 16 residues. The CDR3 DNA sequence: TGCGCCAGCAGCCGCACGTGGACAGGTTACACAGATACGCAGTATTTT. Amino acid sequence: CASSRTWTGYTDTQYF.

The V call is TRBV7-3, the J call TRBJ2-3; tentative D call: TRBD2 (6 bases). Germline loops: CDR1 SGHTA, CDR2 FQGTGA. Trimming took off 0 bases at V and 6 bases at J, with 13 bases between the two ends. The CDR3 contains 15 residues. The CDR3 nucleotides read TGTGCCAGCAGCTTAACGGGGGGTGCGGAGGATACGCAGTATTTT. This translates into CASSLTGGAEDTQYF.

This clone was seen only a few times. The CDR3 DNA sequence: TGTGCCAGCAGCCCGAGGACTAGCGGGATCTACGAGCAGTACTTC. It yields the protein CASSPRTSGIYEQYF. This chain joins TRBV7-2 and TRBJ2-7; 12 bases fit TRBD2. Germline assignment: CDR1 SGHTA and CDR2 FQGNSA. The CDR3 is made up of 15 amino acids. V shed 5 bases, J shed 3 bases, and the junction held 5 bases outside the gene matches.

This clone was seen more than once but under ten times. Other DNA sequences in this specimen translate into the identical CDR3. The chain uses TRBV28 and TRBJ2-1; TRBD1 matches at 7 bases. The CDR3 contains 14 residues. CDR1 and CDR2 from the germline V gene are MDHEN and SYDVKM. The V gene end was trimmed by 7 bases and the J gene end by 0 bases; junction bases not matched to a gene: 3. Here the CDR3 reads CASTSGGSYNEQFF. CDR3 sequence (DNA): TGTGCCAGCACTTCAGGGGGCTCCTACAATGAGCAGTTCTTC.

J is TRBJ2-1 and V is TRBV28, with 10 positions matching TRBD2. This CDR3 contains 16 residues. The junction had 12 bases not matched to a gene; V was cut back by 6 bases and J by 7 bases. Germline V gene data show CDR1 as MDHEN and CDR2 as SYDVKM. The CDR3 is CASSPAEAGGPNEQFF. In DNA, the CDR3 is TGTGCCAGCAGCCCTGCGGAAGCGGGAGGGCCAAATGAGCAGTTCTTC.

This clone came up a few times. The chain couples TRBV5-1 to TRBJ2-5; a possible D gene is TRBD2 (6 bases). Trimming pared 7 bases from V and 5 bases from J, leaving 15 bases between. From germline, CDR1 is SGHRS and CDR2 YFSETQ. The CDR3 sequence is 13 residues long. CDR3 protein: CASQDTGEETQYF. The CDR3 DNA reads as TGCGCCAGCCAGGACACGGGAGAGGAGACCCAGTACTTC.

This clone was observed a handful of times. CDR3 sequence: CASSPAGFGGGELFF. CDR3 nucleotide sequence: TGTGCCAGCAGCCCGGCGGGGTTTGGGGGCGGGGAGCTGTTTTTT. This chain joins TRBV5-4 and TRBJ2-2, with D perhaps matching TRBD2 (6 bases). The V gene lost 4 bases and the J gene lost 7 bases, with 17 bases spanning the gap. Germline V gene sequence: CDR1 SGHNT, CDR2 YYREEE (reference sequence). CDR3 size: 15 residues.

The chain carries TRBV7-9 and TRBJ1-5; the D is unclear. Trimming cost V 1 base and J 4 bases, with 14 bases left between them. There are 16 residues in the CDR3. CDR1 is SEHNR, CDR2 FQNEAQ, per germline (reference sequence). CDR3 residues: CASSLGTNRANQPQHF. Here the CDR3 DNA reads TGTGCCAGCAGCTTAGGGACTAACCGCGCTAATCAGCCCCAGCATTTT. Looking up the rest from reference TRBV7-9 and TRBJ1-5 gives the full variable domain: DTGVSQNPRHKITKRGQNVTFRCDPISEHNRLYWYRQTLGQGPEFLTYFQNEAQLEKSRLLSDRFSAERPKGSFSTLEIQRTEQGDSAMYLCASSLGTNRANQPQHFGDGTRLSIL.

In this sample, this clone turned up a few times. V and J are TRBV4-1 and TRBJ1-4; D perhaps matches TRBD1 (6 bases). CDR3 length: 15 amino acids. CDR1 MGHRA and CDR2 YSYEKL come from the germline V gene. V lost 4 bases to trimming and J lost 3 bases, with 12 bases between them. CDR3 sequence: CASSLSGAANEKLFF. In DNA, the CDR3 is TGCGCCAGCAGCCTATCAGGGGCGGCTAATGAAAAACTGTTTTTT.

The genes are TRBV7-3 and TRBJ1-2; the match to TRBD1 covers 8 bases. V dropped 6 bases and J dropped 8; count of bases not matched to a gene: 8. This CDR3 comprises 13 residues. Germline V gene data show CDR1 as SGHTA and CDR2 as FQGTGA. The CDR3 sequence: CASRRQGMGGYTF. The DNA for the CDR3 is TGTGCCAGCAGACGACAGGGGATGGGAGGCTACACCTTC. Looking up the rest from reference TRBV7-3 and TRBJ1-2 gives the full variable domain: GAGVSQTPSNKVTEKGKYVELRCDPISGHTALYWYRQSLGQGPEFLIYFQGTGAADDSGLPNDRFFAVRPEGSVSTLKIQRTERGDSAVYLCASRRQGMGGYTFGSGTRLTVV.

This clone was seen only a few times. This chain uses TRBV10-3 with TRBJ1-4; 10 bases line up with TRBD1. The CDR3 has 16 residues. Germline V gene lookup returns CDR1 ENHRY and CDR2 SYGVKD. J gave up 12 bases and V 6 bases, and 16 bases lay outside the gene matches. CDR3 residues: CAIRTGGSLDAGELFF. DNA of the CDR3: TGTGCCATCAGGACAGGGGGCTCTTTGGACGCGGGGGAACTGTTTTTT.

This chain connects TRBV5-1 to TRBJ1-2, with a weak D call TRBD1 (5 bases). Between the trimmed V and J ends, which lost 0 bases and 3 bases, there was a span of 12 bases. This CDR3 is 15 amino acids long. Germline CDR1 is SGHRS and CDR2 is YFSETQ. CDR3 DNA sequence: TGCGCCAGCAGCTTGGGTTCGACAGAAGACTATGGCTACACCTTC. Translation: CASSLGSTEDYGYTF. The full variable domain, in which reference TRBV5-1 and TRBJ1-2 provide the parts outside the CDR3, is KAGVTQTPRYLIKTRGQQVTLSCSPISGHRSVSWYQQTPGQGLQFLFEYFSETQRNKGNFPGRFSGRQFSNSRSEMNVSTLELGDSALYLCASSLGSTEDYGYTFGSGTRLTVV.

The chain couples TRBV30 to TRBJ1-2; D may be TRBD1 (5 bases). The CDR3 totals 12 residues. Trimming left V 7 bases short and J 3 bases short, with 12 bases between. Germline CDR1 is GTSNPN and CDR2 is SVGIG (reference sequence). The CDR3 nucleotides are TGTGCCTCCCAGGGAAAAGACTATGGCTACACCTTC. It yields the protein CASQGKDYGYTF.

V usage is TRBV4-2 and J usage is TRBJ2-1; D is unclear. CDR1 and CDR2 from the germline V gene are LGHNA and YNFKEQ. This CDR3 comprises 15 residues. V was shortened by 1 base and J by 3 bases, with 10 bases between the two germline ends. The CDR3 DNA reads TGTGCCAGCAGCCAAGGAGCGAGCCACTACAATGAGCAGTTCTTC. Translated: CASSQGASHYNEQFF.

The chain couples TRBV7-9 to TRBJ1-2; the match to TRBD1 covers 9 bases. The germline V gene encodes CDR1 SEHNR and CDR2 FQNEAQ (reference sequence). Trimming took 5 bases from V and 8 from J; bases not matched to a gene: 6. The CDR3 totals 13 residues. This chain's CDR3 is CASSLGQGNGYTF. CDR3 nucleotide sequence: TGTGCCAGCAGCCTAGGACAGGGGAACGGCTACACCTTC.

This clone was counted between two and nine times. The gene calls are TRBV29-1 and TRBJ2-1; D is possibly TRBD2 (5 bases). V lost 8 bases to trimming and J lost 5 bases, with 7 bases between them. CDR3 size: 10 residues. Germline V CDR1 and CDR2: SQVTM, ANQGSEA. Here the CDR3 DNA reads TGCAGCACCGGGGACAATGAGCAGTTCTTC. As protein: CSTGDNEQFF.

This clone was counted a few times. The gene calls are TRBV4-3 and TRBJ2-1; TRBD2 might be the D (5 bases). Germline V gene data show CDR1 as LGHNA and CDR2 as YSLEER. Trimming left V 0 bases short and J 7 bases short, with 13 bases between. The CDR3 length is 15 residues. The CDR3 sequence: CASSQDGGSPNEQFF. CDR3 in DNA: TGCGCCAGCAGCCAAGATGGAGGCAGCCCTAATGAGCAGTTCTTC.

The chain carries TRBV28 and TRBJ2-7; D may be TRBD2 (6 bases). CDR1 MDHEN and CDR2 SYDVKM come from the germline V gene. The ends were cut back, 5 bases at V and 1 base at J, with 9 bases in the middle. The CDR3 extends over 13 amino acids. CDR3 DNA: TGTGCCAGCAGTGCGGGACTTTCCTACGAGCAGTACTTC. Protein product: CASSAGLSYEQYF. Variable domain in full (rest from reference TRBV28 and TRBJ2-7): DVKVTQSSRYLVKRTGEKVFLECVQDMDHENMFWYRQDPGLGLRLIYFSYDVKMKEKGDIPEGYSVSREKKERFSLILESASTNQTSMYLCASSAGLSYEQYFGPGTRLTVT.

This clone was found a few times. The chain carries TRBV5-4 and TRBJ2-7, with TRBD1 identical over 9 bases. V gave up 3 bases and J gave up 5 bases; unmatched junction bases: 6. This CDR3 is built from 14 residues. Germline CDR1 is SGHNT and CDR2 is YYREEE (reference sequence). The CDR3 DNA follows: TGTGCCAGCAGCTATGGACAGGGGAACGACGAGCAGTACTTC. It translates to CASSYGQGNDEQYF. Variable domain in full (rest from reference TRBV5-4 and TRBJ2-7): ETGVTQSPTHLIKTRGQQVTLRCSSQSGHNTVSWYQQALGQGPQFIFQYYREEENGRGNFPPRFSGLQFPNYSSELNVNALELDDSALYLCASSYGQGNDEQYFGPGTRLTVT.

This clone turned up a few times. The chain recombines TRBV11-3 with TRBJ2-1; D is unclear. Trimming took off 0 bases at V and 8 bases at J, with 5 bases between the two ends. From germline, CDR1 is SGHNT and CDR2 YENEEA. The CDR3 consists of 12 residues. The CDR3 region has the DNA TGTGCCAGCAGCTTAGAGGGCGATGAGCAGTTCTTC. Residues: CASSLEGDEQFF.

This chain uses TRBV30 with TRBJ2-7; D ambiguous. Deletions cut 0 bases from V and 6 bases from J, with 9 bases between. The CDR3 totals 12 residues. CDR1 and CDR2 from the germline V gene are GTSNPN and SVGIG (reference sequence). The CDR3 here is CAWSVGAPEQYF. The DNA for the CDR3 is TGTGCCTGGAGTGTAGGAGCGCCCGAGCAGTACTTC.

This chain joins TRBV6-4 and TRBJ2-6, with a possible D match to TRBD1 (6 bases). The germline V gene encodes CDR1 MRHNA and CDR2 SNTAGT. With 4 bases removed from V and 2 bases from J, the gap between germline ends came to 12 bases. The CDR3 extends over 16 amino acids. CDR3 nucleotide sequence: TGTGCCAGCAGTGCCCAGGGGATGCCTGGGGCCAACGTCCTGACTTTC. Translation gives CASSAQGMPGANVLTF.

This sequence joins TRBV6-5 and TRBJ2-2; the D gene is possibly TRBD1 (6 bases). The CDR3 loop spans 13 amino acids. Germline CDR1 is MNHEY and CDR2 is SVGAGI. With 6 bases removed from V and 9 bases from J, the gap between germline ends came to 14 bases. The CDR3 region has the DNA TGTGCCAGCAGCCCAAGACAGGATTGGGAGCTGTTTTTT. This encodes CASSPRQDWELFF.

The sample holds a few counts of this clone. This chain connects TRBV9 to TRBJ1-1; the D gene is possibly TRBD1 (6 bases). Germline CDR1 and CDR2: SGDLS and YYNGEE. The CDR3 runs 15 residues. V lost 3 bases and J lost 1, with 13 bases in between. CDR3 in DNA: TGTGCCAGCAGCGCGACAGTACAGGGGAACACTGAAGCTTTCTTT. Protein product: CASSATVQGNTEAFF.

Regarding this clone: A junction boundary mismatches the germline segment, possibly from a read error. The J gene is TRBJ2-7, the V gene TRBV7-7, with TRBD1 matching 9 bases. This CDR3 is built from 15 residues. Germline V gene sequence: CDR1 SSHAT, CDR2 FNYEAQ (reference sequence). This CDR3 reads CASSSPGQGIHEQYF. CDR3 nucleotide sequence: TGTGCTAGCAGTTCTCCGGGACAGGGCATCCACGAGCAGTACTTC.

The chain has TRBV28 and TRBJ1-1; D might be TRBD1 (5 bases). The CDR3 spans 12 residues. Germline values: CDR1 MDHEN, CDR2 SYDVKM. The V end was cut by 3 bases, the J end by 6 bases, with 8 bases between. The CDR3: CASSLGTPEAFF. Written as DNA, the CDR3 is TGTGCCAGCAGTTTGGGGACTCCTGAAGCTTTCTTT.